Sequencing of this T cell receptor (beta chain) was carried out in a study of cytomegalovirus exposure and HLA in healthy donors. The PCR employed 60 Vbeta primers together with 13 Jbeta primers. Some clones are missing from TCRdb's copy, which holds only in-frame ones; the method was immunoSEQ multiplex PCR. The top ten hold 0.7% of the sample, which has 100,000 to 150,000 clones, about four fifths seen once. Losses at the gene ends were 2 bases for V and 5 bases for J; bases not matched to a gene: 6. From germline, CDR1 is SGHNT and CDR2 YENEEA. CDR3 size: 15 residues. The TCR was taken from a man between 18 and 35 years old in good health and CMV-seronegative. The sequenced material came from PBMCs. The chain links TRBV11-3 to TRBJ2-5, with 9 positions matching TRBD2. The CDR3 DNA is TGTGCCAGCAGCTTAACAGCGGGGGGAGGGGAGACCCAGTACTTC. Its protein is CASSLTAGGGETQYF.